The following is a TCR beta chain sequence with its context. These data are taken from a study of T cell repertoires in cytomegalovirus infection. In the study overall: From public TCR beta signatures came an indication of both CMV infection and matching HLA type.

In TCRdb, the reads were re-called with MiXCR into one record per CDR3 protein. The sample consists of fewer than 350,000 distinct CDR3 sequences, 15% to 20% of them appearing once. This receptor was taken from a human donor in good health (CMV status not recorded). Some clones in this sample may be carry-over from other donors' samples. Sequenced input: PBMCs.

The CDR3 region has the DNA TGCGCCAGCAGCCAAGATAGTAACTTGCGGGGCTACACCTTC. Its translation is CASSQDSNLRGYTF. The V gene is TRBV4-1, the J gene TRBJ1-2; no clear D gene. The CDR3 consists of 14 residues. The V gene lost 0 bases and the J gene lost 8 bases, with 13 bases spanning the gap. Germline lookup yields CDR1 MGHRA and CDR2 YSYEKL.